This T cell receptor beta chain was retrieved from a study of molecular identifiers for immune sequencing clone quantification. Study-wide background: RNA from around 20,000 or 100,000 naive CD8 cells was split five ways in replicates, with four sequenced.

Every naive CD8 library was made from between about 17,000 and 1,100,000 sorted cells with 10%, 30% or 50% RNA. This clonotype was counted at least ten times. Its target is not known. Both previously described methods and listed TCR primers were employed to make bulk TCR libraries. TCRdb redid the calling of the PCR reads with MiXCR, one entry per CDR3 protein. Among roughly 630,000 distinct CDR3 sequences listed, around 25% were seen once. The CDR3 runs 14 residues. V lost 8 bases to trimming and J lost 4 bases; unmatched junction nucleotides: 8. Germline V CDR1 and CDR2: MNHEY, SMNVEV (reference sequence). Regarding the study as a whole: Detectable among about a million naive cells, according to reports, was Jurkat TCR RNA spiked in from one cell.

The sample comprised naive CD8+ T cells from blood, with Jurkat cell RNA spiked in. The subset denotes: FACS-sorted CD8+CD4-CCR7+CD45RA+ naive T cells. The sequence derives from a human donor in good health. Some libraries in this study had Jurkat cell RNA spiked in. The rearrangement links TRBV27 to TRBJ1-5, with TRBD1 matching over 7 bases. The CDR3 DNA reads as TGTGCCAGCCAGAGAGGACAGGTGAATCAGCCCCAGCATTTT. It encodes CASQRGQVNQPQHF.